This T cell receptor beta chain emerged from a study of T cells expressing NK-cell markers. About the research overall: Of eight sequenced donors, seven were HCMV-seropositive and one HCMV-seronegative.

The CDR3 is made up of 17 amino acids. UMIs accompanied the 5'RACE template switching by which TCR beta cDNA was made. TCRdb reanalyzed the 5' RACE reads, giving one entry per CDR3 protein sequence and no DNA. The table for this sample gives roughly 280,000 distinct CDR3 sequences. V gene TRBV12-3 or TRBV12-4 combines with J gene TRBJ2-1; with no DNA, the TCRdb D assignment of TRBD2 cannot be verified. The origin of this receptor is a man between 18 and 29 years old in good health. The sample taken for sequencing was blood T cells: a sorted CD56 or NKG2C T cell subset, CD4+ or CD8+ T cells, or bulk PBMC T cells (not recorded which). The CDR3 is CASSLVASGGVYNEQFF.